In its sample, the clone carrying this T cell receptor (beta chain) was seen many times. The antigen remains undetermined. Beta-chain TCR CDR3 regions were amplified from RNA transcripts. HTBI primers were employed in first-round RT-PCR, then a second-round multiplex PCR followed. TCRdb reanalysed the multiplex PCR reads using MiXCR and keeps one entry per CDR3 protein. The sample holds roughly 480,000 distinct CDR3 sequences, approximately 15% seen once. The data were obtained in a study of Graves' ophthalmopathy and Graves' hyperthyroidism. Study-wide context: Peripheral blood was gathered at the point of initial diagnosis, before any treatment started. Overall study results and limits: Its predictions of ophthalmopathy progression gave the model 55% to 71% sensitivity and 72% to 75% specificity. With over 85% sensitivity and 70% to 82% specificity, a 13-signature model separated ophthalmopathy from stable hyperthyroidism.

PBMCs were density-gradient isolated from 10 ml fresh blood. CDR3 length: 14 residues. From germline, CDR1 is MNHNS and CDR2 SASEGT. Deletions cut 4 bases from V and 5 bases from J, with 14 bases between. Material for sequencing was blood. The sequence was collected from a woman in her twenties or thirties with Graves' ophthalmopathy. V is TRBV6-1 and J is TRBJ1-1; D is uncertain. The CDR3 here is CASSVEVGRTEAFF. DNA of the CDR3: TGTGCCAGCAGTGTTGAAGTCGGGCGGACTGAAGCTTTCTTT.